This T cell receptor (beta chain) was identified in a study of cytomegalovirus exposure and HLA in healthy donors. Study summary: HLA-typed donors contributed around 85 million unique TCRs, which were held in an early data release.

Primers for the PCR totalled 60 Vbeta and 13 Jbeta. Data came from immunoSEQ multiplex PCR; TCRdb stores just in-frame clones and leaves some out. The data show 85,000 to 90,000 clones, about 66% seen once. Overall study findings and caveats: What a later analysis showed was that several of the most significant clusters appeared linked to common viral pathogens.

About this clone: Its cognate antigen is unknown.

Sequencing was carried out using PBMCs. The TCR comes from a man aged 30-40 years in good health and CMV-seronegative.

The CDR3 loop reads CASRTSGDHQPQHF. The CDR3 coding sequence is TGCGCCAGCAGGACTTCAGGGGATCATCAGCCCCAGCATTTT. The chain is built from TRBV10-2 and TRBJ1-5, with TRBD1 as a possible D gene (6 bases). This CDR3 comprises 14 residues. The germline gives CDR1 WSHSY, CDR2 SAAADI. V was pared by 6 bases and J by 5 bases, with 14 bases between.